The clone carrying this T cell receptor beta chain was detected only a few times. The antigen is not known. TCRdb called the 5' RACE reads again in MiXCR, with one record for every CDR3 protein. The sample carries approximately 300,000 distinct CDR3 sequences, around 6.8% recorded once. The data are from a study of T cells after yellow fever vaccination. Study-level results: The booster response re-showed most primary clones: approximately 97% CD4, approximately 86% CD8.

Unmatched junction bases numbered 9, after V lost 7 bases and J lost 2 bases. CDR1 LNHDA and CDR2 SQIVND come from the germline V gene (reference sequence). The CDR3 contains 15 residues. This TCR derives from a man aged 18 to 30 who received the YFV17D yellow fever vaccine. The source material was PBMCs, sampled roughly 47 days after the first yellow fever vaccination. This chain uses TRBV19 with TRBJ1-2; the match to TRBD1 covers 8 bases. For the CDR3, the DNA is TGTGCCAGTACCCCCGACAGGGGAACCAACTATGGCTACACCTTC. Translation gives CASTPDRGTNYGYTF.